Below, 2 T cell receptor beta chains from the same sample are listed, as sequenced in a study of T cells in Graves' hyperthyroidism and ophthalmopathy (dated by TCRdb to between 2018 and 2021). The receptor library was made with multiplex PCR. Instrument on record: Illumina HiSeq 2000. The TCR beta CDR3 regions were amplified from the RNA transcripts. The TCR CDR3 was subjected to a first round of RT-PCR using the HTBI primer set and the Qiagen OneStep RT-PCR kit. TCRdb passed the public sequencing reads through fastp at Q25 and MiXCR, retaining productive beta sequences. Rows matching on CDR3 protein sequence are summarized as one entry with the most common DNA and genes. Present in this sample are a few hundred thousand distinct CDR3 sequences, about 18% of which were seen just once. The top ten clonotypes cover 40% of the sample. The sample comprised blood. Every receptor here comes from a man aged 18-30 years with Graves' ophthalmopathy.

This clonotype was recorded a few times. The V and J genes are TRBV7-8 and TRBJ1-6; TRBD1 aligns across 7 bases. The CDR3 has 19 amino acids. V shed 2 bases and J 0 bases; nucleotides not matched to a gene: 10. Germline-derived CDR1 and CDR2 are SGHVS and FQNEAQ. The CDR3 loop reads CASSLKDYGTASYNSPLHF. CDR3 in DNA: TGTGCCAGCAGCTTAAAGGACTATGGGACAGCCTCCTATAATTCACCCCTCCACTTT.

This clonotype was recorded a few times. V gene TRBV24-1 combines with J gene TRBJ2-2, with a tentative D call TRBD2 (5 bases). Germline CDR1 KGHDR, CDR2 SFDVKD. The CDR3 covers 14 residues. V gave up 5 bases and J gave up 4 bases, with 10 bases separating them. The CDR3 bases are TGTGCCACCAGTGGTTTTGCGGGCACCGGGGAGCTGTTTTTT. Its protein is CATSGFAGTGELFF.